The 2 T cell receptor beta chains in this list originate from one sample, sequenced in a study of cytomegalovirus exposure and HLA in healthy donors. Primers: 60 Vbeta forward and 13 Jbeta reverse. Assay used: immunoSEQ multiplex PCR; TCRdb lists only in-frame clones, some missing. In the table there are 150,000 to 200,000 clones, about 80% of which are singletons. Sample: PBMCs. The receptors stem from a woman between 45 and 60 years old in good health and CMV-seronegative.

This chain links TRBV4-1 with TRBJ1-2, with 7 bases fitting TRBD1. The junction had 11 bases not matched to a gene; V was cut back by 1 base and J by 12 bases. Germline-derived CDR1 and CDR2 are MGHRA and YSYEKL. The CDR3 is made up of 14 amino acids. The CDR3, as DNA: TGCGCCAGCAGCCAAGCCCCGACAGGGCCGGGGGACACCTTC. The encoded protein is CASSQAPTGPGDTF.

This chain uses TRBV5-8 with TRBJ1-2, with D possibly being TRBD1 (5 bases). V was shortened by 3 bases and J by 7 bases, with 19 bases between the two germline ends. Germline V lookup: CDR1 SGHTS, CDR2 YDEGEE. This CDR3 is built from 15 residues. The CDR3 coding sequence is TGTGCCAGCAGCTCGAGACAGTCTGCTATAGGTGGCTACACCTTC. Protein product: CASSSRQSAIGGYTF.